This T cell receptor (beta chain) was identified during a study of T cell changes during pregnancy in multiple sclerosis. Per the germline V gene, CDR1 is GTSNPN and CDR2 is SVGIG (reference sequence). The CDR3 consists of 13 residues. V gave up 2 bases and J gave up 5 bases; unmatched junction bases: 2. The table came from immunoSEQ multiplex PCR; TCRdb's copy has only in-frame clones and leaves some out. The table lists approximately 120,000 clones, approximately 96% of them singletons. The TCR was taken from a female donor with multiple sclerosis, enrolled in a pregnancy study. This chain links TRBV30 with TRBJ2-4, with TRBD2 matching over 8 bases. Here the sequenced sample was peripheral blood, taken after pregnancy. The CDR3 nucleotides read TGTGCCTGGAGTCGAGCGGGAGAAAACATTCAGTACTTC. Translating it yields CAWSRAGENIQYF.